This is a list of T cell receptor beta chains from one sample in a study of T cell responses to AZD1222 COVID-19 vaccine. Profiled with immunoSEQ multiplex PCR; TCRdb holds only in-frame clones, not every one. There are around 110,000 clones in the sample; over 75% occur only once, and 3.1% lies in the top ten. Sequencing was performed on peripheral blood, taken on day 0 of AZD1222 vaccination. These receptors all come from an adult in good health. Each CDR3 is given with its conserved first and last residue. Each record gives: D gene, clone size, J gene, V gene, CDR3 protein, CDR3 DNA. A D gene is named only where the DNA matches it firmly. Not all rows give a size; the values are once, few, many and, for expanded clones, a class.

D: NA
size: NA
J: TRBJ1-2
V: TRBV18
CDR3: CASSPTTFNYGYTF
DNA: TGTGCCAGCTCACCAACGACTTTTAACTATGGCTACACCTTC

D: NA
size: NA
J: TRBJ1-2
V: TRBV30
CDR3: CAWSEDGRNYGYTF
DNA: TGTGCCTGGAGTGAGGACGGCCGTAACTATGGCTACACCTTC

D: TRBD1
size: NA
J: TRBJ1-4
V: TRBV30
CDR3: CAWSSQGVNEKLFF
DNA: TGTGCCTGGAGTTCCCAGGGGGTCAATGAAAAACTGTTTTTT

D: NA
size: NA
J: TRBJ1-2
V: TRBV9
CDR3: CASSVNYNYGYTF
DNA: TGTGCCAGCAGCGTAAACTATAACTATGGCTACACCTTC

D: NA
size: NA
J: TRBJ1-1
V: TRBV6-2/TRBV6-3
CDR3: CASRRGRRTEAFF
DNA: TGTGCCAGCCGCCGTGGGCGACGGACTGAAGCTTTCTTT

D: TRBD1
size: NA
J: TRBJ1-5
V: TRBV30
CDR3: CAWGRDRVSNQPQHF
DNA: TGTGCCTGGGGACGGGACAGGGTTAGCAATCAGCCCCAGCATTTT

D: NA
size: NA
J: TRBJ2-2
V: TRBV4-1
CDR3: CASSQDGGTANTGELFF
DNA: TGCGCTAGCAGCCAAGACGGCGGGACCGCGAACACCGGGGAGCTGTTTTTT

D: TRBD2
size: NA
J: TRBJ2-7
V: TRBV9
CDR3: CASSVEAGGYEQYF
DNA: TGTGCCAGCAGCGTAGAGGCGGGAGGGTACGAGCAGTACTTC

D: NA
size: NA
J: TRBJ1-4
V: TRBV2
CDR3: CASSEFEKLFF
DNA: TGTGCCAGCAGTGAATTCGAAAAACTGTTTTTT

D: NA
size: NA
J: TRBJ1-1
V: TRBV18
CDR3: CASSPQGSVNTEAFF
DNA: TGTGCCAGCTCACCCCAAGGGTCTGTGAACACTGAAGCTTTCTTT

D: TRBD2
size: once
J: TRBJ2-7
V: TRBV6-6
CDR3: CASSRRTSGRALGHEQYF
DNA: TGTGCCAGCAGTCGACGGACTAGCGGGAGGGCCTTGGGACACGAGCAGTACTTC

D: TRBD1
size: NA
J: TRBJ1-6
V: TRBV9
CDR3: CASSAWDRQNSPLHF
DNA: TGTGCCAGCAGCGCGTGGGACAGGCAGAATTCACCCCTCCACTTT

D: NA
size: NA
J: TRBJ1-1
V: TRBV10-3
CDR3: CAIKQVGTEAFF
DNA: TGTGCCATCAAACAGGTCGGCACTGAAGCTTTCTTT

D: TRBD1
size: once
J: TRBJ1-3
V: TRBV4-3
CDR3: CASSPGQGLPSGNTIYF
DNA: TGCGCCAGCAGCCCTGGACAGGGGCTCCCCTCTGGAAACACCATATATTTT

D: NA
size: NA
J: TRBJ2-7
V: TRBV4-1
CDR3: CASSQDYGTF
DNA: TGCGCCAGCAGCCAAGATTATGGGACGTTC

D: TRBD2
size: NA
J: TRBJ2-2
V: TRBV5-6
CDR3: CASSSWTSGITGELFF
DNA: TGTGCCAGCAGCTCGTGGACTAGCGGGATCACCGGGGAGCTGTTTTTT

D: NA
size: NA
J: TRBJ2-1
V: TRBV4-1
CDR3: CASSQDGWDGENNEQFF
DNA: TGCGCCAGCAGCCAAGATGGGTGGGACGGGGAGAACAATGAGCAGTTCTTC

D: NA
size: NA
J: TRBJ2-2
V: TRBV2
CDR3: CASRGPSKNTGELFF
DNA: TGTGCCAGCAGGGGGCCGAGCAAGAACACCGGGGAGCTGTTTTTT

D: TRBD1
size: NA
J: TRBJ1-2
V: TRBV30
CDR3: CAWRRDRGPYGYTF
DNA: TGTGCCTGGAGGAGAGACAGGGGTCCGTATGGCTACACCTTC

D: NA
size: NA
J: TRBJ1-2
V: TRBV7-6
CDR3: CASSPQGNYGYTF
DNA: TGTGCCAGCAGCCCACAGGGTAACTATGGCTACACCTTC

D: TRBD1
size: NA
J: TRBJ1-4
V: TRBV9
CDR3: CASSGKAQGGKLFF
DNA: TGTGCCAGCAGCGGAAAGGCCCAGGGGGGAAAACTGTTTTTT

D: TRBD2
size: NA
J: TRBJ2-7
V: TRBV6-2/TRBV6-3
CDR3: CASSSGLAGSYEQYF
DNA: TGTGCCAGCAGTTCCGGACTAGCGGGATCCTACGAGCAGTACTTC

D: NA
size: NA
J: TRBJ2-7
V: TRBV6-2/TRBV6-3
CDR3: CASSYSHYEQYF
DNA: TGTGCCAGCAGTTACTCCCACTACGAGCAGTACTTC

D: TRBD2
size: few
J: TRBJ2-2
V: TRBV7-6
CDR3: CASSLRTSGSVAGELFF
DNA: TGTGCCAGCAGCTTACGGACTAGCGGGAGTGTCGCCGGGGAGCTGTTTTTT

D: TRBD2
size: NA
J: TRBJ2-1
V: TRBV27
CDR3: CASGTGLAGRNEQFF
DNA: TGTGCCAGCGGAACCGGACTAGCGGGGCGCAATGAGCAGTTCTTC

D: NA
size: NA
J: TRBJ1-1
V: TRBV7-2
CDR3: CASSLVVTENTEAFF
DNA: TGTGCCAGCAGCTTAGTCGTGACAGAGAACACTGAAGCTTTCTTT

D: NA
size: NA
J: TRBJ1-1
V: TRBV7-9
CDR3: CASSSRDGTEAFF
DNA: TGTGCCAGCAGCTCCAGGGACGGCACTGAAGCTTTCTTT

D: NA
size: NA
J: TRBJ2-7
V: TRBV27
CDR3: CASSFNFVGSYEQYF
DNA: TGTGCCAGCAGTTTTAATTTCGTGGGGTCCTACGAGCAGTACTTC

D: NA
size: NA
J: TRBJ2-7
V: TRBV2
CDR3: CASRHRDGTYEQYF
DNA: TGTGCCAGCAGACACCGGGACGGTACCTACGAGCAGTACTTC

D: NA
size: NA
J: TRBJ2-3
V: TRBV5-6
CDR3: CASSLAPGLSTDTQYF
DNA: TGTGCCAGCAGCTTGGCTCCGGGCCTTAGCACAGATACGCAGTATTTT

D: NA
size: NA
J: TRBJ1-5
V: TRBV4-3
CDR3: CASSQAPGTDEPQHF
DNA: TGCGCCAGCAGCCAAGCCCCCGGGACGGATGAGCCCCAGCATTTT